This entry features one T cell receptor (beta chain) sequence. Its antigen remains unidentified. The table came from immunoSEQ multiplex PCR; TCRdb's copy has only in-frame clones and leaves some out. The sample shows tens of thousands of clones, 94% of them seen only once. The data were obtained in a study of human versus mouse CDR3 diversity and MHC coevolution. The study, taken as a whole, reports: Mice had fewer CDR3 deletions and insertions than humans on average. iCHAO1 estimated the human TCR beta repertoire at roughly 1.6 million clonotypes. The lowest clonal inequality scores came from most of the three human donors.

Sequenced: naive CD4+ T cells from blood. This sample's subset: CD45RO-negative CD62L-positive naive CD4 T cells. This TCR came from a person aged 55 to 70 in good health.

CDR3 protein: CAWDRGNTEAFF. CDR3 nucleotide sequence: TGTGCCTGGGACAGGGGGAACACTGAAGCTTTCTTT. The J gene is TRBJ1-1, the V gene TRBV30; 8 nucleotides line up with TRBD1. Germline CDR1 and CDR2: GTSNPN and SVGIG (reference sequence). The CDR3 length is 12 residues. The trim removed 5 bases at V and 1 base at J, leaving 0 bases unmatched.